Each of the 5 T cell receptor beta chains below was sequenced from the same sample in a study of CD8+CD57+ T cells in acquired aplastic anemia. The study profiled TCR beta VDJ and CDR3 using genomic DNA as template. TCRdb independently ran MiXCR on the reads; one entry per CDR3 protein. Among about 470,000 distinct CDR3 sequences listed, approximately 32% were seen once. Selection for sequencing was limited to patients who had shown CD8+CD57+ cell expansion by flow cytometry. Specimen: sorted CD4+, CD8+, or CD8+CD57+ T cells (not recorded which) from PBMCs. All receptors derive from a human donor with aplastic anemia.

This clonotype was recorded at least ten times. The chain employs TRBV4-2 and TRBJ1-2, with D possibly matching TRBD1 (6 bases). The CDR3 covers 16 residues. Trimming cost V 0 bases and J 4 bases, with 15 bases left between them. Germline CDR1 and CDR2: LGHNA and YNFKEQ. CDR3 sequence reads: CASSQDALDSSYGYTF. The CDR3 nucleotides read TGTGCCAGCAGCCAAGACGCTCTGGACAGCTCCTATGGCTACACCTTC.

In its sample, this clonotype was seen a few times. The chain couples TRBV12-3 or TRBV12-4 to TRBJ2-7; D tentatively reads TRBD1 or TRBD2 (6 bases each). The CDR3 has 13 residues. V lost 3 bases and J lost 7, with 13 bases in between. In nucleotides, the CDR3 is TGTGCCAGCAGTTTTGGGGGGCCGGGTGAGCAGTACTTC. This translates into CASSFGGPGEQYF.

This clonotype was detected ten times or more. The CDR3 DNA reads as TGTGCCAGTAGCAGGGACGTCACAGATACGCAGTATTTT. This codes for CASSRDVTDTQYF. The chain recombines TRBV19 with TRBJ2-3, with D perhaps given as TRBD1 or TRBD2 (5 bases each). In germline, CDR1 is LNHDA, CDR2 SQIVND (reference sequence). The CDR3 runs 13 residues. V was cut by 6 bases and J by 2 bases, with 9 bases left in between.

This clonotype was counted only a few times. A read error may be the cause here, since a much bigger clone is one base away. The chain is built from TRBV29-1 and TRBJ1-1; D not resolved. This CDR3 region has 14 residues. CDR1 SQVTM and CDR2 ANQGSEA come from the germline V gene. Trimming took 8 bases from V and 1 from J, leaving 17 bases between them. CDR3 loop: CSPVRDVANTEAFF. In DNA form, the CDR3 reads TGCAGCCCCGTGCGGGATGTCGCGAACACTGAAGCTTTCTTT.

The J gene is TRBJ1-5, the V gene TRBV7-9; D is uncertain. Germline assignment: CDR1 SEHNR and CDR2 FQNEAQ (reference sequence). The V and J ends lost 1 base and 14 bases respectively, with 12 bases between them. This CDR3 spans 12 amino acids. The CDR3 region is CASSLGLFHEHF. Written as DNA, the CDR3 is TGTGCCAGCAGCTTAGGACTATTCCACGAGCATTTT.